The clone carrying this TCR beta chain was detected only a few times. The antigen is not known. Profiled with immunoSEQ multiplex PCR; TCRdb holds only in-frame clones, not every one. The top ten hold approximately 1.1% of the sample, which has some 1.4 million clones, roughly 96% seen once. Trimming cost V 0 bases and J 0 bases, with 9 bases left between them. CDR1 is SGHTA, CDR2 FQGTGA, per germline. The CDR3 totals 16 residues. The study drew its donors from healthy HIV-negative adults without recent acute infections or vaccinations. A split of CD4+ cells into CD45RA+ naive and CD45RA-negative memory subsets was performed. This entry belongs to a study of shared clonotypes between healthy human individuals. Study conclusions and caveats: Sorted-subset sequencing was shown by rarefaction to be incomplete despite large depth.

This sequence originates from a man aged 25-40 years in good health. The V and J genes are TRBV7-3 and TRBJ2-1; maybe TRBD1 (6 bases). The sample taken for sequencing was naive CD4+ T cells sorted from blood. Sample subset: CD45RA+ positively selected. CDR3 residues: CASSLTRDNSYNEQFF. Written as DNA, the CDR3 is TGTGCCAGCAGCTTAACTCGGGACAACTCCTACAATGAGCAGTTCTTC.